This record concerns one T cell receptor beta chain sequence. Germline CDR1 is KGHSH and CDR2 is LQKENI. CDR3 size: 16 residues. V was shortened by 3 bases and J by 3 bases, with 17 bases between the two germline ends. This record comes from a study of blood T cell repertoires in COVID-19. Background on the study: Researchers got acute and convalescent COVID-19 samples from the United States, Italy and Spain. PBMCs, B-cell-depleted T cells, or T cells were the source of the cDNA or gDNA that made up the material.

In the source study's methods: Estimates of nucleated cell counts were drawn from the amplification of reference gene primers. The repertoire was sequenced with immunoSEQ multiplex PCR; TCRdb's copy has only in-frame clones and lacks some. V and J calls and clone size are those listed in that table; D and trimming were worked out from the DNA. Here the sample spans tens of thousands of clones, roughly 89% being singletons. This chain joins TRBV18 and TRBJ1-1, with D tentatively TRBD1 (6 bases). Sequences were obtained from peripheral blood. The sequence was collected from a human donor in a cohort sampled during active COVID-19. CDR3 sequence reads: CASSPQQGSHYTEAFF. In DNA, the CDR3 is TGTGCCAGCTCACCCCAACAGGGTTCGCATTACACTGAAGCTTTCTTT.